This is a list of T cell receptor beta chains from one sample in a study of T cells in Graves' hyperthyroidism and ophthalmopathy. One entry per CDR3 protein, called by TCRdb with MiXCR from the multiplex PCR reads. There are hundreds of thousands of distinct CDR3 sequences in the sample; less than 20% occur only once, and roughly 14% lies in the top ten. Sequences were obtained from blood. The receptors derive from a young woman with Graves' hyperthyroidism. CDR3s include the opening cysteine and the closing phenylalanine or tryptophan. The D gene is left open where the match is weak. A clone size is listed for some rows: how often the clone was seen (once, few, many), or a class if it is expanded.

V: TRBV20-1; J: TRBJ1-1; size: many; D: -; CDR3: CSAPQGTVEAFF; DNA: TGCAGTGCCCCTCAGGGAACCGTTGAAGCTTTCTTT
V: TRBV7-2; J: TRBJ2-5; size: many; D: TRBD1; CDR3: CASTQRGGRLETQYF; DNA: TGTGCCAGCACCCAGAGAGGGGGCAGGTTGGAGACCCAGTACTTC
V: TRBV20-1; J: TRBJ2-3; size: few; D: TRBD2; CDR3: CSATEAGGPKGAHTDTQYF; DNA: TGCAGTGCTACCGAAGCGGGGGGACCAAAGGGGGCTCACACAGATACGCAGTATTTT
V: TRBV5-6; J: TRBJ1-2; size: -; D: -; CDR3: CASSLGRRGLWGYTF; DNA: TGTGCCAGCAGCTTGGGCCGGCGGGGGCTTTGGGGCTACACCTTC
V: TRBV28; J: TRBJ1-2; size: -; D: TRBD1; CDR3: CASRLPGGGGYTF; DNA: TGTGCCAGCAGATTACCAGGGGGCGGCGGCTACACCTTC
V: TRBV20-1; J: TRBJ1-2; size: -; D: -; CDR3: CSARPTQNQGYTF; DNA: TGCAGTGCTAGGCCCACCCAGAATCAGGGCTACACCTTC
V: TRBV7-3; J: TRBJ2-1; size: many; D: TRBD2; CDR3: CASSPGGGLHNEQFF; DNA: TGTGCCAGCAGCCCCGGGGGGGGGCTGCACAATGAGCAGTTCTTC
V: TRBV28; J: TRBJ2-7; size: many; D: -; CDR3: CASKTGQYEQYF; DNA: TGTGCCAGCAAAACAGGGCAATACGAGCAGTACTTC
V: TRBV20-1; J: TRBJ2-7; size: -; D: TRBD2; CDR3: CSAPRTSGRGYEQYF; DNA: TGCAGTGCTCCTAGGACTAGCGGGAGAGGTTACGAGCAGTACTTC
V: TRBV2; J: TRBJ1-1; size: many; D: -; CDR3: CARSNKGTNTEAFF; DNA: TGTGCCAGGTCGAACAAGGGAACGAACACTGAAGCTTTCTTT
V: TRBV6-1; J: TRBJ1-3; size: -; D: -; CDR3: CASAQRAGSSGNTIYF; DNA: TGTGCCAGCGCCCAGAGGGCGGGGAGCTCTGGAAACACCATATATTTT
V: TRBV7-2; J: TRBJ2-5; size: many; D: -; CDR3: CASSQRVQGGTETQYF; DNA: TGTGCCAGCAGCCAGAGGGTCCAGGGGGGAACAGAGACCCAGTACTTC
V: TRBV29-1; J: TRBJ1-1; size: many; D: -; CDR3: CSVEDRRREANTEAFF; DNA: TGCAGCGTTGAAGATAGAAGGCGGGAAGCGAACACTGAAGCTTTCTTT
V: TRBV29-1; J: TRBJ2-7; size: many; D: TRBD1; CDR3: CSAQTGGDEQYF; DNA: TGCAGCGCCCAGACAGGGGGCGACGAGCAGTACTTC
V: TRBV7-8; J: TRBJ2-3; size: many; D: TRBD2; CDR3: CASSLGGSGADTQYF; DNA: TGTGCCAGCAGCTTAGGGGGTAGCGGGGCAGATACGCAGTATTTT
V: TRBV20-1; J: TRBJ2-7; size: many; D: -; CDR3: CSATEGFTYEQYF; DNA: TGCAGTGCCACCGAGGGGTTTACCTACGAGCAGTACTTC
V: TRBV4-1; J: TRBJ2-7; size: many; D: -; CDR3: CASSQAAGLTYEQYF; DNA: TGCGCCAGCAGCCAAGCGGCGGGGTTAACCTACGAGCAGTACTTC